Each of the 10 T cell receptor beta chains below was sequenced from the same sample in a study of cytomegalovirus exposure and HLA in healthy donors (dated by TCRdb to 2016 to 2017). Library preparation was by the immunoSEQ multiplex PCR assay. For the multiplex PCR, a mixture combining 60 forward primers for TCR Vbeta segments and 13 reverse primers for TCR Jbeta segments was used. Not all clones reach the TCRdb copy of this immuneACCESS table, which keeps in-frame sequences only. Checked studies attribute under half of the gap to unresolved V genes and leave the rest unexplained. The sample table lists 150,000 to 200,000 clones, around 75% of them with a count of one. The ten biggest clones cover roughly 2% of the sample. The sequenced sample consisted of PBMCs. All receptors derive from a human donor in good health.

The chain is built from TRBV6-1 and TRBJ2-7; 9 bases map to TRBD1. CDR3 length: 14 residues. In germline, CDR1 is MNHNS, CDR2 SASEGT. J gave up 2 bases and V 6 bases, and 5 bases lay outside the gene matches. The CDR3 sequence is CASSRDRDAYEQYF. The DNA of the CDR3 is TGTGCCAGCAGCCGGGACAGGGACGCCTACGAGCAGTACTTC.

The chain has TRBV18 and TRBJ1-1, with TRBD1 matching over 8 bases. Per germline, CDR1 KGHSH and CDR2 LQKENI. Losses at the gene ends were 0 bases for V and 5 bases for J; bases not matched to a gene: 8. CDR3 length: 16 amino acids. The CDR3 DNA sequence: TGTGCCAGCTCACCACCGACGAGGAGGACAGGGACTGAAGCTTTCTTT. Translation gives CASSPPTRRTGTEAFF.

A note on this clone: A read error may produce the germline difference seen at one junction end. The gene calls are TRBV15 and TRBJ1-2; the D gene is possibly TRBD1 (5 bases). The germline gives CDR1 LNHNV, CDR2 YYDKDF (reference sequence). The CDR3 has 15 amino acids. In nucleotides, the CDR3 is TGTGCCACCAGCCGAGATCAGGGTGGCATTAGGGGCTACACCTTC. This codes for CATSRDQGGIRGYTF.

The chain carries TRBV2 and TRBJ1-2, with 7 nucleotides matching TRBD1. The CDR3 consists of 17 residues. V was clipped by 2 bases and J by 8 bases; unmatched bases: 17. Germline CDR1 is SNHLY and CDR2 is FYNNEI. The CDR3 is CASSEYEDRVGRGGYTF. DNA for the CDR3: TGTGCCAGCAGTGAATATGAAGACAGGGTGGGCCGTGGGGGCTACACCTTC. Full variable domain (rest looked up from reference TRBV2 and TRBJ1-2): EPEVTQTPSHQVTQMGQEVILRCVPISNHLYFYWYRQILGQKVEFLVSFYNNEISEKSEIFDDQFSVERPDGSNFTLKIRSTKLEDSAMYFCASSEYEDRVGRGGYTFGSGTRLTVV.

The chain is built from TRBV18 and TRBJ2-1, with TRBD1 identical over 7 bases. This CDR3 is 15 amino acids long. Germline V lookup: CDR1 KGHSH, CDR2 LQKENI. J was trimmed by 8 bases and V by 4 bases; bases with no gene match: 11. The CDR3 is CASSLYGTVGDEQFF. DNA of the CDR3: TGTGCCAGCTCACTCTACGGGACAGTAGGGGATGAGCAGTTCTTC.

The rearrangement joins TRBV7-2 to TRBJ2-5, with 8 bases that match TRBD2. CDR1 SGHTA and CDR2 FQGNSA come from the germline V gene. Unmatched junction bases numbered 10, after V lost 7 bases and J lost 0 bases. The CDR3 is 16 amino acids. The CDR3 loop reads CASTSLGRGDQETQYF. The CDR3 nucleotides read TGTGCCAGCACCTCCTTGGGGCGGGGGGACCAAGAGACCCAGTACTTC.

CDR3 nucleotides: TGTGCCAGCAGCTTGGTACGGACCGGGGGGGACGAGCAGTACTTC. Protein sequence: CASSLVRTGGDEQYF. V usage is TRBV5-8 and J usage is TRBJ2-7; 8 positions match TRBD2. This CDR3 has 15 residues. Germline loops: CDR1 SGHTS, CDR2 YDEGEE. Trimming cost V 0 bases and J 5 bases; bases outside gene matches: 7.

J is TRBJ2-1 and V is TRBV9, with 8 bases that match TRBD2. CDR1 is SGDLS, CDR2 YYNGEE, per germline. The CDR3 contains 15 residues. J lost 2 bases, V lost 4 bases, and 5 bases had no gene match. The CDR3 nucleotides are TGTGCCAGCAGCCCCTCGGGGGGGGCCTACAATGAGCAGTTCTTC. This gives the protein CASSPSGGAYNEQFF. Variable domain in full (rest from reference TRBV9 and TRBJ2-1): DSGVTQTPKHLITATGQRVTLRCSPRSGDLSVYWYQQSLDQGLQFLIQYYNGEERAKGNILERFSAQQFPDLHSELNLSSLELGDSALYFCASSPSGGAYNEQFFGPGTRLTVL.

The V call is TRBV6-1, the J call TRBJ2-7; D possibly corresponds to TRBD1 (5 bases). The CDR3 loop spans 14 amino acids. V was shortened by 4 bases and J by 4 bases, with 14 bases between the two germline ends. Germline CDR1 and CDR2: MNHNS and SASEGT. CDR3 DNA sequence: TGTGCCAGCAGTGTGGGGCACGGCGGTTACGAGCAGTACTTC. It codes for CASSVGHGGYEQYF.

This chain joins TRBV14 and TRBJ1-4; tentative D call: TRBD1 (6 bases). Between the trimmed V and J ends, which lost 1 base and 6 bases, there was a span of 15 bases. Germline CDR1 reads SGHDN; CDR2 reads FVKESK. The CDR3 is 16 residues long. The CDR3 loop reads CASSQANLAGDEKLFF. The CDR3 DNA reads TGTGCCAGCAGCCAAGCTAACCTGGCAGGGGATGAAAAACTGTTTTTT.